The T cell receptor beta chain described here comes from a study of cytomegalovirus exposure and HLA in healthy donors. Points from the study as a whole: Most TCR sequences showed up rarely, but some public TCRs showed up in many donors.

Of note for this clone: Antigen specificity is unknown.

The length of the CDR3 is 18 residues. Germline V gene data show CDR1 as SEHNR and CDR2 as FQNEAQ (reference sequence). V was pared by 5 bases and J by 6 bases, with 14 bases of the junction left unmatched. It was with 60 Vbeta and 13 Jbeta primers that the PCR ran. Sequencing was performed with immunoSEQ multiplex PCR; in TCRdb, only in-frame clones are kept and a portion is missing. Among approximately 150,000 clones, under 85% were seen once, and the ten largest hold around 4.1%. This TCR derives from a man between 50 and 59 years old in good health and CMV-seropositive. The chain is built from TRBV7-9 and TRBJ2-5; 14 bases align to TRBD2. Sequencing was performed on PBMCs. The CDR3 DNA follows: TGTGCCAGCAGCCCTGGATGGACCGGGACTAGCGGGGGTCAGACCCAGTACTTC. It codes for CASSPGWTGTSGGQTQYF.